This T cell receptor (beta chain) was sequenced for a study of shared clonotypes between healthy human individuals. General observations from the study: The study generally estimated greater richness for naive than memory subsets.

CDR3 size: 15 residues. V shed 6 bases, J shed 7 bases, and the junction held 5 bases outside the gene matches. Germline assignment: CDR1 SNHLY and CDR2 FYNNEI. CD8 cells classed as naive were CD45RO-negative and positively selected for CCR7, excluding terminally differentiated effector memory CD45RA+ cells. Sequenced by immunoSEQ multiplex PCR; TCRdb stores in-frame clones only, minus some. The repertoire consists of about 2.1 million clones, with about 94% occurring once and the leading ten covering approximately 1.6%. In regard to this clone: The antigen is undetermined.

The chain combines TRBV2 with TRBJ2-2, with 13 bases lining up with TRBD2. The sequence was collected from a man between 18 and 35 years old in good health. Some clones in this sample may be carry-over from other donors' samples. The sequencing sample was made of naive CD8+ T cells from PBMCs. CDR3 protein: CASRGLAGAYGELFF. The DNA for the CDR3 is TGTGCCAGCAGAGGACTAGCGGGAGCGTACGGGGAGCTGTTTTTT.